These 23 T cell receptor beta chains share one sample of origin, sequenced in a study of CD8+ T cells in alopecia areata. Sequencing relied on a cDNA template that was reverse transcribed from extracted RNA. Sequencing was performed with immunoSEQ multiplex PCR; in TCRdb, only in-frame clones are kept and a portion is missing. Altogether about 180,000 clones are present, approximately 51% being singletons, with the ten largest covering around 10%. Sample treatment: oral pan-JAK inhibitor, 5-10 mg twice daily. Specimen: CD8+ T cells sorted from blood, collected at approximately week 52, from a patient treated with tofacitinib. Source of these receptors: a human donor with alopecia areata.

In nucleotides, the CDR3 is TGTGCCAGCAGTTACCCTAATTCACCCCTCCACTTT. As protein: CASSYPNSPLHF. The chain combines TRBV6-6 with TRBJ1-6; no clear D gene. With 2 bases removed from V and 6 bases from J, the gap between germline ends came to 2 bases. Looked up from germline, CDR1 is MNHNY and CDR2 is SVGAGI (reference sequence). The CDR3 is made up of 12 amino acids.

This clone was counted a few times. The J gene is TRBJ2-1, the V gene TRBV4-3, with TRBD2 matching over 12 bases. V lost 2 bases, J lost 7 bases, and 6 bases stayed unmatched. The V gene's germline CDR1 is LGHNA and CDR2 YSLEER. CDR3 size: 16 residues. The CDR3 here is CASSQLTSGGLNEQFF. CDR3 bases: TGCGCCAGCAGCCAATTAACTAGCGGGGGGCTGAATGAGCAGTTCTTC.

The V and J genes are TRBV7-2 and TRBJ2-3; 10 positions agree with TRBD2. With 1 base clipped from V and 2 bases from J, the junction kept 6 bases outside the gene matches. This CDR3 comprises 17 residues. CDR1 is SGHTA and CDR2 is FQGNSA in the germline V gene. The CDR3: CASSLVLAGSFTDTQYF. CDR3 DNA: TGTGCCAGCAGCTTAGTACTAGCGGGATCGTTCACAGATACGCAGTATTTT.

The gene calls are TRBV7-2 and TRBJ2-5, with D perhaps assigned TRBD1 or TRBD2 (6 bases each). From germline, CDR1 is SGHTA and CDR2 FQGNSA. Between the trimmed V and J ends, which lost 3 bases and 5 bases, there was a span of 16 bases. This CDR3 is built from 15 residues. The CDR3 loop reads CASSFRGEGSETQYF. Here the CDR3 DNA reads TGTGCCAGCAGCTTTAGGGGGGAAGGTAGTGAGACCCAGTACTTC.

This clone has a single count. This sequence joins TRBV9 and TRBJ2-7; 10 bases agree with TRBD1. The CDR3 runs 14 residues. V lost 3 bases, J lost 3 bases, and 3 bases stayed unmatched. CDR1 is SGDLS, CDR2 YYNGEE, per germline. In DNA, the CDR3 is TGTGCCAGCAGCGCCGGGACAGGGGACTACGAGCAGTACTTC. Translation: CASSAGTGDYEQYF.

This clone has just a few counts. CDR3 sequence: CASRGSGANVLTF. In nucleotides, the CDR3 is TGTGCCAGCAGGGGCTCTGGGGCCAACGTCCTGACTTTC. This chain joins TRBV9 and TRBJ2-6; D remains unclear. Trimming took 5 bases from V and 0 from J, leaving 3 bases between them. Germline assignment: CDR1 SGDLS and CDR2 YYNGEE. There are 13 residues in the CDR3.

In its sample, this clone was seen a few times. The chain uses TRBV6-1 and TRBJ1-2, with D unresolved. Trimming removed 3 bases from V and 8 bases from J, with 13 bases in between. CDR1 and CDR2 from the germline V gene are MNHNS and SASEGT. The CDR3 length is 13 residues. CDR3 nucleotides: TGTGCCAGCAGTGATTTTGGTTCCGGCGGCTACACCTTC. This codes for CASSDFGSGGYTF.

CDR3 sequence (DNA): TGTGCCATCAGTGAGTCCGGCAGTTTAAGTCAGCCCCAGCATTTT. Protein: CAISESGSLSQPQHF. The chain employs TRBV10-3 and TRBJ1-5; D is ambiguous. Trimming left V 0 bases short and J 6 bases short, with 12 bases between. Germline values: CDR1 ENHRY, CDR2 SYGVKD. This CDR3 is built from 15 residues.

The rearrangement links TRBV27 to TRBJ2-5; the D is unclear. CDR1 and CDR2 from the germline V gene are MNHEY and SMNVEV (reference sequence). V shed 4 bases and J shed 0 bases, with 12 bases lying between them. The CDR3 contains 15 residues. The CDR3 DNA sequence: TGTGCCAGCAGTTCAAGACAAGTGTACCAAGAGACCCAGTACTTC. Translation gives CASSSRQVYQETQYF.

In this sample, this clone turned up once. The V gene is TRBV7-3, the J gene TRBJ2-1; no clear D. The CDR3 contains 15 residues. Looked up from germline, CDR1 is SGHTA and CDR2 is FQGTGA. Trimming cost V 5 bases and J 4 bases, with 15 bases left between them. This chain's CDR3 is CASSPDPQVYNEQFF. In DNA form, the CDR3 reads TGTGCCAGCAGCCCAGACCCACAAGTTTACAATGAGCAGTTCTTC.

This clone was seen only a few times. V is TRBV7-2 and J is TRBJ2-4; a weak D match, TRBD2 (5 bases). V dropped 1 base and J dropped 5 bases, with 9 bases sitting between them. The CDR3 is made up of 14 amino acids. Looked up from germline, CDR1 is SGHTA and CDR2 is FQGNSA. Here the CDR3 DNA reads TGTGCCAGCAGCTTAGGAGGGAGCCAAAACATTCAGTACTTC. Translated, it gives CASSLGGSQNIQYF.

This clone has a handful of counts. This chain joins TRBV2 and TRBJ2-2; maybe TRBD2 (5 bases). Germline CDR1 is SNHLY and CDR2 is FYNNEI. This CDR3 is 14 amino acids long. Trimming took off 5 bases at V and 8 bases at J, with 15 bases between the two ends. The CDR3 DNA follows: TGTGCCAGCAGTACGTCCCCGGAGGATGGGGAGCTGTTTTTT. This gives the protein CASSTSPEDGELFF.

This clone was seen more than once but under ten times. Distinct nucleotide sequences in the sample also encode this CDR3. This chain links TRBV5-6 with TRBJ2-2; D unresolved. The CDR3 covers 12 residues. CDR1 is SGHDT, CDR2 YYEEEE, per germline. Trimming removed 4 bases from V and 1 base from J, with 2 bases in between. CDR3 bases: TGTGCCAGCAGCCTGAACACCGGGGAGCTGTTTTTT. It translates to CASSLNTGELFF.

The V gene is TRBV7-9, the J gene TRBJ1-2, with 7 bases identical to TRBD1. CDR1 and CDR2 from the germline V gene are SEHNR and FQNEAQ (reference sequence). CDR3 length: 12 residues. V was pared by 5 bases and J by 8 bases, with 5 bases of the junction left unmatched. The CDR3 is CASSRQGNGYTF. CDR3 DNA: TGTGCCAGCAGCAGACAGGGAAACGGCTACACCTTC.

V and J are TRBV30 and TRBJ1-1; TRBD1 might be the D (6 bases). CDR1 and CDR2 from the germline V gene are GTSNPN and SVGIG (reference sequence). Trimming stripped 2 bases from V and 10 bases from J, with 11 bases between. The CDR3 runs 11 residues. The CDR3 loop is CAWSSGHLAFF. The DNA of the CDR3 is TGTGCCTGGAGTTCGGGACATCTAGCTTTCTTT.

The CDR3 reads CATSRERLHWDNQPQHF. The CDR3 bases are TGTGCCACCAGCAGAGAACGCCTCCACTGGGACAATCAGCCCCAGCATTTT. This chain connects TRBV15 to TRBJ1-5; D unclear. This CDR3 spans 17 amino acids. From germline, CDR1 is LNHNV and CDR2 YYDKDF (reference sequence). With 0 bases removed from V and 3 bases from J, the gap between germline ends came to 15 bases.

This sequence joins TRBV9 and TRBJ2-7; D is unresolved. The germline V gene encodes CDR1 SGDLS and CDR2 YYNGEE. V lost 4 bases and J lost 4, with 9 bases in between. The CDR3 loop spans 12 amino acids. The CDR3 here is CASSQTGYEQYF. The CDR3 DNA sequence: TGTGCCAGCAGCCAGACCGGTTACGAGCAGTACTTC.

The gene calls are TRBV25-1 and TRBJ2-5, with no clear D. CDR3 size: 11 residues. V lost 4 bases, J lost 3 bases, and 3 bases lay in between. The germline V gene has CDR1 MGHDK and CDR2 SYGVNS. CDR3 nucleotides: TGTGCCAGCAGTGCGGAAGAGACCCAGTACTTC. As protein: CASSAEETQYF.

This clone showed up just a few times. This chain joins TRBV25-1 and TRBJ1-6; D unclear. The V and J ends lost 6 bases and 0 bases respectively, with 15 bases between them. Looked up from germline, CDR1 is MGHDK and CDR2 is SYGVNS. This CDR3 contains 17 residues. CDR3 coding DNA: TGTGCCAGCAGCCCCTTTGGACGGAGCTCCTATAATTCACCCCTCCACTTT. Residues: CASSPFGRSSYNSPLHF.

The chain combines TRBV7-9 with TRBJ2-3; perhaps TRBD1 as D (5 bases). This CDR3 region has 15 residues. The germline V gene has CDR1 SEHNR and CDR2 FQNEAQ (reference sequence). V shed 3 bases and J shed 4 bases, with 14 bases lying between them. The CDR3 DNA sequence: TGTGCCAGCAGCTTGCAACAGGTTTACGCAGATACGCAGTATTTT. Its protein is CASSLQQVYADTQYF.

The chain combines TRBV2 with TRBJ1-5, with 11 bases identical to TRBD1. This CDR3 contains 14 residues. From germline, CDR1 is SNHLY and CDR2 FYNNEI. With 7 bases clipped from V and 6 bases from J, the junction kept 5 bases outside the gene matches. In DNA form, the CDR3 reads TGTGCCAGCACCAAGGGACAGGGGGTTCAGCCCCAGCATTTT. This codes for CASTKGQGVQPQHF.

This chain uses TRBV27 with TRBJ1-1; D may be TRBD1 (5 bases). With 2 bases removed from V and 1 base from J, the gap between germline ends came to 8 bases. The germline gives CDR1 MNHEY, CDR2 SMNVEV (reference sequence). The CDR3 is 14 amino acids. The CDR3 protein is CASSLQGGNTEAFF. The CDR3 DNA reads TGTGCCAGCAGTTTACAGGGCGGGAACACTGAAGCTTTCTTT.

The V gene is TRBV9, the J gene TRBJ2-5; TRBD2 aligns across 7 bases. The CDR3 has 16 amino acids. V lost 0 bases to trimming and J lost 4 bases; unmatched junction nucleotides: 9. Germline values: CDR1 SGDLS, CDR2 YYNGEE. CDR3 protein: CASSVAGGIVGETQYF. As DNA, the CDR3 is TGTGCCAGCAGCGTAGCGGGGGGTATCGTAGGAGAGACCCAGTACTTC.